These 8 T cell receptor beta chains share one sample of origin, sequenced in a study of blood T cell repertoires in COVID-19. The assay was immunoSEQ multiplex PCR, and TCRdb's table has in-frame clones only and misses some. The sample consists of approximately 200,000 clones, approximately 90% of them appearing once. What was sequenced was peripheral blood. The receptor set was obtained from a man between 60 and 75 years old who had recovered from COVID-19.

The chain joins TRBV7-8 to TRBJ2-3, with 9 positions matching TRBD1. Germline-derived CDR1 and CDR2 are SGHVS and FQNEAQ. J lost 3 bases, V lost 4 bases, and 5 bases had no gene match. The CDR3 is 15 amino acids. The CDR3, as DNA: TGTGCCAGCAGCTACGGACAGGGGCGGACAGATACGCAGTATTTT. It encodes CASSYGQGRTDTQYF.

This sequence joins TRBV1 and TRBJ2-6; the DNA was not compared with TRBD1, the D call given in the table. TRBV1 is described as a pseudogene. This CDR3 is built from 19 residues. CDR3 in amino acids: CTSSWTGKAAVGGANVLTF. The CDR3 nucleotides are TGCACCAGCAGCTGGACAGGGAAGGCGGCCGTGGGGGGGGCCAACGTCCTGACTTTC.

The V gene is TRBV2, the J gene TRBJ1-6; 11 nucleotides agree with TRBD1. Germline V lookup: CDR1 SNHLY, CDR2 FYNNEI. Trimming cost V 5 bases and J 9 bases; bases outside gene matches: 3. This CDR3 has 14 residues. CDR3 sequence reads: CASSYGTGGSPLHF. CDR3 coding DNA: TGTGCCAGCAGTTACGGGACAGGGGGTTCACCCCTCCACTTT.

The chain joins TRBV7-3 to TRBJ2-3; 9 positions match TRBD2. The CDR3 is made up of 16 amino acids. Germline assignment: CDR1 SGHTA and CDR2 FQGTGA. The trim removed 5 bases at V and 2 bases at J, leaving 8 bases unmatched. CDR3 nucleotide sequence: TGTGCCAGCAGCCCTGTAGCGGGGGCTAACACAGATACGCAGTATTTT. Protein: CASSPVAGANTDTQYF.

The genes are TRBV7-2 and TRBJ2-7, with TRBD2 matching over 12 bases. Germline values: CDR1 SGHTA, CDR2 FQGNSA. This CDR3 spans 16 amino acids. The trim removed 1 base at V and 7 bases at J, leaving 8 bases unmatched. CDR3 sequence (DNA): TGTGCCAGCAGCTTAGGGTTTACTAGCGGGGGGACGGAGCAGTACTTC. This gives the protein CASSLGFTSGGTEQYF.

This CDR3 reads CSASGPKQFF. The CDR3 DNA sequence: TGCAGTGCTAGCGGTCCTAAGCAGTTCTTC. The rearrangement uses TRBV20-1 and TRBJ2-1; D is unresolved. CDR3 length: 10 amino acids. The germline V gene has CDR1 DFQATT and CDR2 SNEGSKA (reference sequence). Trimming pared 3 bases from V and 11 bases from J, leaving 8 bases between.

CDR3 sequence (DNA): TGTGCCAGTAGATCGACAACGAATTCACCCCTCCACTTT. This gives the protein CASRSTTNSPLHF. The V and J genes are TRBV19 and TRBJ1-6; D remains unclear. Trimming removed 6 bases at V and 7 bases at J, with 10 bases between. Germline CDR1 and CDR2: LNHDA and SQIVND (reference sequence). CDR3 length: 13 residues. The full variable domain, completed using reference TRBV19 and TRBJ1-6, is DGGITQSPKYLFRKEGQNVTLSCEQNLNHDAMYWYRQDPGQGLRLIYYSQIVNDFQKGDIAEGYSVSREKKESFPLTVTSAQKNPTAFYLCASRSTTNSPLHFGNGTRLTVT.

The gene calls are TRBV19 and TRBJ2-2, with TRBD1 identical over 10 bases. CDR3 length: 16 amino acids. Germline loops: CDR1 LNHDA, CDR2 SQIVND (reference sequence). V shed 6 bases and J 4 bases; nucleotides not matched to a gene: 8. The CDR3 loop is CASRPGGQGTTGELFF. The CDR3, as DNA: TGTGCCAGTAGGCCCGGGGGACAGGGGACCACCGGGGAGCTGTTTTTT. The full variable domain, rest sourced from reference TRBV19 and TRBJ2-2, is DGGITQSPKYLFRKEGQNVTLSCEQNLNHDAMYWYRQDPGQGLRLIYYSQIVNDFQKGDIAEGYSVSREKKESFPLTVTSAQKNPTAFYLCASRPGGQGTTGELFFGEGSRLTVL.